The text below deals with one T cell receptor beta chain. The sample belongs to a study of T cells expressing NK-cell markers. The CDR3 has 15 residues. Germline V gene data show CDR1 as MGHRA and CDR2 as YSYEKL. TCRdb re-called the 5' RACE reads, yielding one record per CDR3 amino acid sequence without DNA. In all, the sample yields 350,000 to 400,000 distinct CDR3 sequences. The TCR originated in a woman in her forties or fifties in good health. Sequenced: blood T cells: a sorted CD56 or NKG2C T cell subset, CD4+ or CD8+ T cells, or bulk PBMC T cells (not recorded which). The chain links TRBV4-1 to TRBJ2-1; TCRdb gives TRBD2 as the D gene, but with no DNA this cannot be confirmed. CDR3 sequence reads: CASSKGLNAYNEQFF.